This is a list of T cell receptor beta chains from one sample in a study of blood T cell repertoires in COVID-19. Method: immunoSEQ multiplex PCR; TCRdb's copy keeps in-frame clones and lacks some. The sample consists of approximately 260,000 clones, approximately 87% of them appearing once. Source material: peripheral blood. These receptors originate from a man aged 60 to 75 who had recovered from COVID-19. Both conserved end residues are part of each CDR3. A D gene is named only where the DNA matches it firmly. Clone size, where shown, is once, few, many, or a class for clones that have expanded.

CDR3 protein: CASSFGGSSYEQYF; CDR3 DNA: TGCGCCAGCAGCTTTGGGGGCAGCTCCTACGAGCAGTACTTC; V gene: TRBV5-1; clone size: once; J gene: TRBJ2-7; CDR3 length: 14; D gene: NA
CDR3 protein: CASSQGLAVEQYF; CDR3 DNA: TGTGCCAGCAGTCAGGGACTAGCGGTCGAGCAGTACTTC; V gene: TRBV6-5; clone size: NA; J gene: TRBJ2-7; CDR3 length: 13; D gene: TRBD2
CDR3 protein: CASSTTLAGQETQYF; CDR3 DNA: TGTGCCAGTAGTACCACTCTCGCGGGTCAGGAGACCCAGTACTTC; V gene: TRBV19; clone size: NA; J gene: TRBJ2-5; CDR3 length: 15; D gene: NA
CDR3 protein: CASSYRRGQGDYEQYF; CDR3 DNA: TGTGCCAGCAGTTACCGGAGGGGACAGGGAGACTACGAGCAGTACTTC; V gene: TRBV6-2/TRBV6-3; clone size: NA; J gene: TRBJ2-7; CDR3 length: 16; D gene: TRBD1
CDR3 protein: CASSLAGGGGETQYF; CDR3 DNA: TGCGCCAGCAGCCTCGCCGGGGGAGGAGGGGAGACCCAGTACTTC; V gene: TRBV4-1; clone size: NA; J gene: TRBJ2-5; CDR3 length: 15; D gene: NA
CDR3 protein: CASSVAGLPKETQYF; CDR3 DNA: TGCGCCAGCAGCGTGGCGGGACTACCTAAAGAGACCCAGTACTTC; V gene: TRBV5-1; clone size: once; J gene: TRBJ2-5; CDR3 length: 15; D gene: TRBD2
CDR3 protein: CAIRSRQGVAGELFF; CDR3 DNA: TGTGCCATCCGATCGAGACAGGGTGTAGCCGGGGAGCTGTTTTTT; V gene: TRBV6-1; clone size: NA; J gene: TRBJ2-2; CDR3 length: 15; D gene: TRBD1
CDR3 protein: CASSVLAGAPDTQYF; CDR3 DNA: TGCGCCAGCAGCGTACTAGCGGGGGCCCCAGATACGCAGTATTTT; V gene: TRBV10-2; clone size: NA; J gene: TRBJ2-3; CDR3 length: 15; D gene: TRBD2
CDR3 protein: CASSLEAGSSQAGVLGTGELFF; CDR3 DNA: TGCGCCAGCAGCTTGGAGGCTGGGTCCTCTCAGGCGGGGGTTCTGGGCACCGGGGAGCTGTTTTTT; V gene: TRBV5-1; clone size: NA; J gene: TRBJ2-2; CDR3 length: 22; D gene: TRBD2
CDR3 protein: CASSSAGLAAYEQYF; CDR3 DNA: TGTGCCAGCAGCTCCGCGGGACTAGCGGCCTACGAGCAGTACTTC; V gene: TRBV7-2; clone size: once; J gene: TRBJ2-7; CDR3 length: 15; D gene: TRBD2
CDR3 protein: CASNRQGATDTQYF; CDR3 DNA: TGTGCCAGCAATCGGCAGGGGGCTACAGATACGCAGTATTTT; V gene: TRBV2; clone size: NA; J gene: TRBJ2-3; CDR3 length: 14; D gene: TRBD1
CDR3 protein: CASSLPGGQGSTDTQYF; CDR3 DNA: TGTGCCAGCAGCCTTCCGGGCGGGCAGGGGAGCACAGATACGCAGTATTTT; V gene: TRBV5-6; clone size: NA; J gene: TRBJ2-3; CDR3 length: 17; D gene: NA
CDR3 protein: CASSLGQGRREKLFF; CDR3 DNA: TGCGCCAGCAGCCTTGGGCAGGGCCGACGGGAAAAACTGTTTTTT; V gene: TRBV5-1; clone size: NA; J gene: TRBJ1-4; CDR3 length: 15; D gene: NA
CDR3 protein: CASSVGGARDTQYF; CDR3 DNA: TGTGCCAGTAGTGTCGGGGGGGCCAGAGATACGCAGTATTTT; V gene: TRBV19; clone size: NA; J gene: TRBJ2-3; CDR3 length: 14; D gene: TRBD2
CDR3 protein: CASSLTSGSSNEQFF; CDR3 DNA: TGCGCCAGCAGCTTGACTAGCGGGAGTAGCAATGAGCAGTTCTTC; V gene: TRBV5-1; clone size: NA; J gene: TRBJ2-1; CDR3 length: 15; D gene: TRBD2
CDR3 protein: CASRKDRVCEQYF; CDR3 DNA: TGCGCCAGCAGAAAGGACAGGGTGTGCGAGCAGTACTTC; V gene: TRBV10-1; clone size: NA; J gene: TRBJ2-7; CDR3 length: 13; D gene: TRBD1
CDR3 protein: CASGLGGEQYF; CDR3 DNA: TGTGCCTCCGGGCTGGGGGGCGAGCAGTACTTC; V gene: TRBV30; clone size: NA; J gene: TRBJ2-7; CDR3 length: 11; D gene: NA
CDR3 protein: CASSDRYTGELFF; CDR3 DNA: TGTGCCAGCAGTGATCGGTACACCGGGGAGCTGTTTTTT; V gene: TRBV25-1; clone size: NA; J gene: TRBJ2-2; CDR3 length: 13; D gene: NA